This entry lists 31 T cell receptor beta chains sequenced from one sample in a study of shared clonotypes between healthy human individuals. TCRdb's copy holds only in-frame clones and misses some; the assay was immunoSEQ multiplex PCR. The table lists around 980,000 clones, approximately 80% of them singletons. The sequenced sample consisted of memory CD4+ T cells from PBMCs. Subset denoted: CD45RA-negative fraction. Every receptor here comes from a man younger than 35 in good health. Some clones in this sample may be carry-over from other donors' samples.

The J gene is TRBJ2-7, the V gene TRBV5-4; TRBD1 is a possible D gene (5 bases). CDR1 SGHNT and CDR2 YYREEE come from the germline V gene (reference sequence). The CDR3 extends over 12 amino acids. With 4 bases removed from V and 3 bases from J, the gap between germline ends came to 8 bases. CDR3 nucleotides: TGTGCCAGCAGCATGGACAACTACGAGCAGTACTTC. This codes for CASSMDNYEQYF.

V is TRBV9 and J is TRBJ2-3; D is unclear. Germline values: CDR1 SGDLS, CDR2 YYNGEE. V was clipped by 4 bases and J by 0 bases, with 12 bases between them. The CDR3 extends over 15 amino acids. CDR3 loop: CASSPIFSSTDTQYF. Here the CDR3 DNA reads TGTGCCAGCAGCCCAATCTTCTCTAGCACAGATACGCAGTATTTT.

This sequence joins TRBV28 and TRBJ1-2; possible D gene TRBD1, 6 bases. The CDR3 loop spans 16 amino acids. Germline assignment: CDR1 MDHEN and CDR2 SYDVKM. The ends were cut back, 3 bases at V and 6 bases at J, with 20 bases in the middle. The CDR3 region is CASSLVKLEGGNGYTF. DNA for the CDR3: TGTGCCAGCAGTTTGGTGAAGCTGGAGGGGGGGAATGGCTACACCTTC.

V gene TRBV2 combines with J gene TRBJ2-2; the D is unclear. Trimming took 6 bases from V and 1 from J, leaving 9 bases between them. CDR1 is SNHLY, CDR2 FYNNEI, per germline. The CDR3 runs to 14 residues. The CDR3 reads CASRMGWNTGELFF. The CDR3 bases are TGTGCCAGCAGGATGGGGTGGAACACCGGGGAGCTGTTTTTT.

The genes are TRBV2 and TRBJ2-7; 8 bases are shared with TRBD2. Trimming cost V 5 bases and J 5 bases; bases outside gene matches: 11. This CDR3 region has 15 residues. Germline-derived CDR1 and CDR2 are SNHLY and FYNNEI. This chain's CDR3 is CASSPRTSFFHEQYF. CDR3 nucleotides: TGTGCCAGCAGTCCTAGGACTAGCTTCTTCCACGAGCAGTACTTC.

This clone was seen a single time. This CDR3 is CASSGAGGPADTQYF. The CDR3, as DNA: TGTGCCAGCAGCGGAGCGGGAGGGCCCGCAGATACGCAGTATTTT. The chain links TRBV5-4 to TRBJ2-3; 10 bases map to TRBD2. V shed 4 bases, J shed 4 bases, and the junction held 6 bases outside the gene matches. CDR3 length: 15 residues. In germline, CDR1 is SGHNT, CDR2 YYREEE (reference sequence).

This clone occurred once. The chain carries TRBV23-1 and TRBJ1-2, with unresolved D. TRBV23-1 is sorted into the ORF group, with uncertain function. V dropped 4 bases and J dropped 1 base, with 13 bases sitting between them. The CDR3 consists of 15 residues. The CDR3 region is CASSRTGISNYGYTF. The CDR3 DNA sequence: TGCGCCAGCAGTCGTACCGGCATAAGTAACTATGGCTACACCTTC.

This clone has only a few counts. CDR3 loop: CASSDVGSYEQYF. In DNA form, the CDR3 reads TGTGCCAGCAGTGATGTGGGGAGTTACGAGCAGTACTTC. The chain couples TRBV2 to TRBJ2-7; possibly TRBD2 for D (5 bases). Germline V gives CDR1 SNHLY, CDR2 FYNNEI. This CDR3 spans 13 amino acids. V gave up 3 bases and J gave up 4 bases, with 10 bases separating them.

The J gene is TRBJ2-6, the V gene TRBV5-1; a possible D gene is TRBD1 (6 bases). The CDR3 runs 17 residues. Looked up from germline, CDR1 is SGHRS and CDR2 is YFSETQ. V lost 2 bases and J lost 3, with 15 bases in between. The CDR3 spells CASSFLPTGSGANVLTF. The CDR3, as DNA: TGCGCCAGCAGCTTCTTACCTACAGGGAGTGGGGCCAACGTCCTGACTTTC.

V and J are TRBV18 and TRBJ2-5; TRBD1 might be the D (5 bases). This CDR3 is 14 amino acids long. With 10 bases removed from V and 5 bases from J, the gap between germline ends came to 20 bases. CDR1 KGHSH and CDR2 LQKENI come from the germline V gene. CDR3 residues: CATTPGARRETQYF. In nucleotides, the CDR3 is TGTGCCACCACTCCTGGGGCCCGCCGGGAGACCCAGTACTTC.

There are a few counts of this clone. This chain's CDR3 is CASSPKRFGETQYF. CDR3 bases: TGTGCCAGCAGTCCTAAAAGGTTTGGCGAGACCCAGTACTTC. This sequence joins TRBV6-5 and TRBJ2-5; D not certain. The length of the CDR3 is 14 residues. CDR1 is MNHEY and CDR2 is SVGAGI in the germline V gene. V was cut by 5 bases and J by 5 bases, with 15 bases left in between.

This clone was seen once. The rearrangement joins TRBV9 to TRBJ2-3, with D perhaps matching TRBD1 (5 bases). Trimming stripped 0 bases from V and 4 bases from J, with 12 bases between. This CDR3 has 15 amino acids. Germline CDR1 reads SGDLS; CDR2 reads YYNGEE. The DNA of the CDR3 is TGTGCCAGCAGCGTAGCTGCAGGGAACGCAGATACGCAGTATTTT. Residues: CASSVAAGNADTQYF.

The chain uses TRBV2 and TRBJ2-5, with TRBD1 matching over 9 bases. The CDR3 runs 14 residues. V lost 8 bases, J lost 5 bases, and 9 bases stayed unmatched. Germline lookup yields CDR1 SNHLY and CDR2 FYNNEI. The CDR3 is CASAWGQGGETQYF. For the CDR3, the DNA is TGTGCCAGCGCCTGGGGACAGGGTGGGGAGACCCAGTACTTC.

The chain recombines TRBV9 with TRBJ2-7; D is perhaps TRBD1 (6 bases). V was trimmed by 5 bases and J by 2 bases, leaving 14 bases between them. Germline loops: CDR1 SGDLS, CDR2 YYNGEE. The CDR3 spans 14 residues. The CDR3: CASSAQGVAYEQYF. CDR3 sequence (DNA): TGTGCCAGCAGTGCACAGGGTGTAGCCTACGAGCAGTACTTC.

This chain links TRBV5-6 with TRBJ2-7; 7 nucleotides line up with TRBD1. The CDR3 is 16 amino acids. Trimming cost V 1 base and J 0 bases; bases outside gene matches: 7. Germline assignment: CDR1 SGHDT and CDR2 YYEEEE. Written as DNA, the CDR3 is TGTGCCAGCAGCTTGTTAGGCAGGGGGAACTCCTACGAGCAGTACTTC. Translating it yields CASSLLGRGNSYEQYF.

The sample holds a few counts of this clone. The rearrangement joins TRBV6-1 to TRBJ1-5, with 11 bases that match TRBD1. V lost 1 base and J lost 2; bases outside the gene matches: 10. Germline V lookup: CDR1 MNHNS, CDR2 SASEGT. The CDR3 is 19 residues long. The CDR3 loop reads CASSEGADRGLRGNQPQHF. In DNA form, the CDR3 reads TGTGCCAGCAGTGAAGGGGCGGACAGGGGGCTCAGGGGCAATCAGCCCCAGCATTTT.

On this clone itself: It is likely a read error: a sequence one base away is far more abundant. This specimen includes other DNA sequences encoding the same CDR3. The chain recombines TRBV13 with TRBJ2-3; D possibly corresponds to TRBD2 (6 bases). Looked up from germline, CDR1 is PRHDT and CDR2 is FYEKMQ (reference sequence). The CDR3 extends over 16 amino acids. CDR3 bases: TGCGCCAGCAGCTACGTAGGGCGGAGGGCGTCAGATACGCAGTATTTT. Its translation: CASSYVGRRASDTQYF. The full variable domain, its missing parts supplied by reference TRBV13 and TRBJ2-3, is AAGVIQSPRHLIKEKRETATLKCYPIPRHDTVYWYQQGPGQDPQFLISFYEKMQSDKGSIPDRFSAQQFSDYHSELNMSSLELGDSALYFCASSYVGRRASDTQYFGPGTRLTVL.

The chain carries TRBV2 and TRBJ1-2; TRBD1 matches at 9 bases. Germline V CDR1 and CDR2: SNHLY, FYNNEI. V lost 6 bases and J lost 5; bases outside the gene matches: 10. This CDR3 spans 15 amino acids. In DNA form, the CDR3 reads TGTGCCAGCAGAGGGTTGGACAGGGGAAGGTATGGCTACACCTTC. It translates to CASRGLDRGRYGYTF.

CDR3 nucleotide sequence: TGCGCCAGCAGCTTAGAAACGGCGACCTATGGCTACACCTTC. It is translated as CASSLETATYGYTF. The genes are TRBV5-1 and TRBJ1-2; D call uncertain. Per germline, CDR1 SGHRS and CDR2 YFSETQ. The CDR3 loop spans 14 amino acids. V lost 2 bases, J lost 4 bases, and 12 bases lay in between.

Of note for this clone: Being one base from a much bigger clone, this may be a read error. The V and J genes are TRBV7-2 and TRBJ1-2; D ambiguous. Per germline, CDR1 SGHTA and CDR2 FQGNSA. CDR3 length: 13 residues. V was trimmed by 1 base and J by 2 bases, leaving 5 bases between them. CDR3 region: CASSLEGNYGYTF. The CDR3 DNA reads as TGTGCCAGCAGCTTAGAGGGAAACTATGGCTACACCTTC.

The V and J genes are TRBV5-6 and TRBJ2-2; D possibly uses TRBD1 or TRBD2 (6 bases each). The length of the CDR3 is 18 residues. Trimming shortened V by 4 bases and J by 5 bases, and 24 bases separated the two germline ends. The V gene's germline CDR1 is SGHDT and CDR2 YYEEEE. The CDR3 DNA reads as TGTGCCAGCAGCCCAATTGGGGTAGGGGGGCTCGAGACCGGGGAGCTGTTTTTT. Its translation: CASSPIGVGGLETGELFF.

V gene TRBV10-3 combines with J gene TRBJ2-1, with D perhaps matching TRBD1 (6 bases). This CDR3 has 15 amino acids. V was pared by 0 bases and J by 13 bases, with 19 bases between. CDR1 and CDR2 from the germline V gene are ENHRY and SYGVKD. CDR3 in amino acids: CAISESKVGRTVQFF. The CDR3 DNA reads as TGTGCCATCAGTGAGTCGAAGGTCGGACGGACAGTACAGTTCTTC.

On this clone: One base away lies a much larger clone, so this may be a sequencing read error. The V call is TRBV7-2, the J call TRBJ2-3; 11 nucleotides line up with TRBD2. Germline V CDR1 and CDR2: SGHTA, FQGNSA. V lost 5 bases, J lost 6 bases, and 4 bases stayed unmatched. The length of the CDR3 is 14 residues. The CDR3 nucleotides are TGTGCCAGCAGCACGAGGACTAGCGGGGATACGCAGTATTTT. Protein product: CASSTRTSGDTQYF.

V and J are TRBV5-4 and TRBJ2-7, with 8 bases lining up with TRBD1. Germline V gives CDR1 SGHNT, CDR2 YYREEE (reference sequence). V lost 4 bases, J lost 3 bases, and 6 bases stayed unmatched. The CDR3 runs to 14 residues. This CDR3 is CASSQSGQGYEQYF. The CDR3 DNA reads as TGTGCCAGCAGCCAATCCGGACAGGGCTACGAGCAGTACTTC.

The chain couples TRBV5-8 to TRBJ1-5, with TRBD1 matching over 8 bases. The CDR3 loop spans 16 amino acids. V lost 4 bases and J lost 6; bases outside the gene matches: 12. Germline V gene data show CDR1 as SGHTS and CDR2 as YDEGEE. CDR3 residues: CASSPSYGTGGQPQHF. CDR3 DNA sequence: TGTGCCAGCAGCCCATCCTATGGGACAGGCGGTCAGCCCCAGCATTTT.

The rearrangement joins TRBV15 to TRBJ2-3, with 13 bases that match TRBD2. V dropped 3 bases and J dropped 4; count of bases not matched to a gene: 1. The CDR3 consists of 15 residues. Germline loops: CDR1 LNHNV, CDR2 YYDKDF (reference sequence). The CDR3 region is CATSRGLAGSDTQYF. The CDR3 region has the DNA TGTGCCACCAGCAGGGGACTAGCGGGATCAGATACGCAGTATTTT.

This clone has at least ten counts. This rearrangement joins TRBV9 to TRBJ2-3; 8 bases map to TRBD2. The V gene's germline CDR1 is SGDLS and CDR2 YYNGEE. The CDR3 has 17 residues. Losses at the gene ends were 0 bases for V and 0 bases for J; bases not matched to a gene: 6. The CDR3 region is CASSVGAIAGSTDTQYF. In nucleotides, the CDR3 is TGTGCCAGCAGCGTAGGGGCGATAGCGGGGAGCACAGATACGCAGTATTTT.

This chain links TRBV2 with TRBJ2-3; D not certain. The V end was cut by 6 bases, the J end by 1 base, with 8 bases between. The CDR3 covers 13 residues. The germline V gene has CDR1 SNHLY and CDR2 FYNNEI. CDR3 nucleotides: TGTGCCAGCAGACCAAGGCGCACAGATACGCAGTATTTT. Translated, it gives CASRPRRTDTQYF.

The chain employs TRBV5-1 and TRBJ2-7; either TRBD1 or TRBD2 may fit D (5 bases each). V dropped 0 bases and J dropped 6 bases, with 16 bases sitting between them. Germline V lookup: CDR1 SGHRS, CDR2 YFSETQ. This CDR3 has 15 amino acids. The CDR3 loop reads CASSLGGKQITEQYF. The CDR3 DNA follows: TGCGCCAGCAGCTTGGGGGGGAAGCAGATAACCGAGCAGTACTTC.

The chain recombines TRBV5-8 with TRBJ2-4, with D possibly TRBD2 on 5 matching bases. CDR1 is SGHTS, CDR2 YDEGEE, per germline. V was pared by 0 bases and J by 1 base, with 5 bases between. This CDR3 is 14 amino acids long. This CDR3 reads CASSLAGAKNIQYF. The CDR3 DNA sequence: TGTGCCAGCAGCTTGGCGGGGGCCAAAAACATTCAGTACTTC. Full variable domain (remainder filled in from reference TRBV5-8 and TRBJ2-4): EAGVTQSPTHLIKTRGQQATLRCSPISGHTSVYWYQQALGLGLQFLLWYDEGEERNRGNFPPRFSGRQFPNYSSELNVNALELEDSALYLCASSLAGAKNIQYFGAGTRLSVL.

The chain has TRBV19 and TRBJ1-5; weak D call: TRBD1 (5 bases). CDR1 and CDR2 from the germline V gene are LNHDA and SQIVND (reference sequence). This CDR3 is built from 17 residues. The V end lost 2 bases, the J end lost 6 bases, and 20 bases lay between the germline ends. The CDR3 DNA is TGTGCCAGTAGTATACGGGGGAACGTATTGGGGGGTCAGCCCCAGCATTTT. This sequence encodes CASSIRGNVLGGQPQHF.